Following are 22 T cell receptor beta chains from one sample sequenced in a study of T cell clonality in common variable immunodeficiency. Findings of the study overall: In common variable immunodeficiency, TCR beta chains reportedly carried fewer deletions and N-nucleotide insertions.

Sequenced by immunoSEQ multiplex PCR; TCRdb stores in-frame clones only, minus some. There are about 32,000 clones in the sample, none observed a single time. The antigens these receptors bind are not known. The source material was peripheral blood mononuclear cells. The source of these receptors is a human donor with common variable immunodeficiency.

The sample holds a few counts of this clone. The read is 3 residues too short to cover the CDR3 end, so that end is filled in from the germline J gene. The V and J genes are TRBV7-9 and TRBJ1-1; no definite D call. This CDR3 contains 14 residues. Trimming removed 6 bases at V and 0 bases at J, with 11 bases between. Germline V lookup: CDR1 SEHNR, CDR2 FQNEAQ (reference sequence). CDR3 region: CASSQVGLNTEAFF. The CDR3 DNA, read in part, is TGTGCCAGCAGTCAGGTTGGGTTGAACACTGAA.

The sample holds a few counts of this clone. The read is 3 residues too short to cover the CDR3 end, so that end is filled in from the germline J gene. The chain couples TRBV6-2 or TRBV6-3 to TRBJ2-7, with 7 nucleotides matching TRBD1. The CDR3 is made up of 11 amino acids. V trimming: 7 bases; J trimming: 6 bases; junction bases outside the gene matches: 3. The germline V gene encodes CDR1 MNHEY and CDR2 SVGEGT. The sequenced CDR3 bases are TGTGCCAGCACCTACAGGGGCGAG. Protein: CASTYRGE. The CDR3 as a whole reads CASTYRGEQYF.

This clone showed up many times. The read comes to an end 3 residues before the CDR3 does, leaving the germline J gene to fill in the end. The chain carries TRBV2 and TRBJ1-2; no definite D call. V lost 4 bases and J lost 5, with 17 bases in between. The CDR3 runs to 15 residues. Germline loops: CDR1 SNHLY, CDR2 FYNNEI. The CDR3 spells CASSAVRHMMYGYTF. The sequenced part of the CDR3 DNA is TGTGCCAGCAGTGCTGTCAGGCACATGATGTATGGC. Full variable domain (outside the CDR3, taken from reference TRBV2 and TRBJ1-2): EPEVTQTPSHQVTQMGQEVILRCVPISNHLYFYWYRQILGQKVEFLVSFYNNEISEKSEIFDDQFSVERPDGSNFTLKIRSTKLEDSAMYFCASSAVRHMMYGYTFGSGTRLTVV.

Note on this clone: The read gets to within 3 residues of the CDR3 end, and the germline J gene fills in the rest. This chain joins TRBV19 and TRBJ2-3; 9 bases line up with TRBD1. The germline V gene has CDR1 LNHDA and CDR2 SQIVND (reference sequence). The J segment lost 2 bases and the V segment lost 8 bases, leaving 8 bases of the junction unmatched. The CDR3 covers 15 residues. The DNA read from the CDR3 is TGTGCCAGTCGAATACAGGGGGCATACACAGATACG. This encodes CASRIQGAYTDT. The whole CDR3 is CASRIQGAYTDTQYF. The complete variable domain, with remaining parts taken from reference TRBV19 and TRBJ2-3, reads DGGITQSPKYLFRKEGQNVTLSCEQNLNHDAMYWYRQDPGQGLRLIYYSQIVNDFQKGDIAEGYSVSREKKESFPLTVTSAQKNPTAFYLCASRIQGAYTDTQYFGPGTRLTVL.

This clone showed up many times. The CDR3 goes on 3 residues after the read ends, and that part is filled in from the germline J gene. The chain carries TRBV20-1 and TRBJ1-1; a weak D match, TRBD1 (6 bases). V was cut by 5 bases and J by 4 bases, with 14 bases left in between. Germline V gene sequence: CDR1 DFQATT, CDR2 SNEGSKA (reference sequence). The length of the CDR3 is 13 residues. The CDR3 protein is CSAPKDRITEAFF. The DNA read from the CDR3 is TGCAGTGCTCCTAAAGACAGGATCACTGAA.

At least ten counts were recorded for this clone. The CDR3 extends 3 residues past the end of the read, so its final part is completed from the germline J gene. The chain is built from TRBV20-1 and TRBJ1-2; 10 nucleotides align to TRBD1. The CDR3 runs 14 residues. Germline V CDR1 and CDR2: DFQATT, SNEGSKA (reference sequence). Losses at the gene ends were 5 bases for V and 3 bases for J; bases not matched to a gene: 6. The sequenced CDR3 bases are TGCAGTGCTGAGGACAGGGGGGTGGACTATGGC. Protein product: CSAEDRGVDYG. From start to end, the CDR3 is CSAEDRGVDYGYTF.

This clone was seen more than once but under ten times. The read gets to within 3 residues of the CDR3 end, and the germline J gene fills in the rest. The V call is TRBV7-6, the J call TRBJ2-6; TRBD1 matches 7 bases. Per germline, CDR1 SGHVS and CDR2 FNYEAQ. This CDR3 comprises 16 residues. V was pared by 4 bases and J by 5 bases, with 8 bases of the junction left unmatched. Incomplete CDR3 DNA: TGTGCCAGCAGCTCAATGGGACAGCTTAGGGCCAACGTC. Translating gives CASSSMGQLRANV. Given in full, the CDR3 is CASSSMGQLRANVLTF.

As for this clone: The read terminates 3 residues before the CDR3 end, so the remaining end is supplied by the germline J gene. The chain combines TRBV6-1 with TRBJ2-3; a possible D gene is TRBD2 (7 bases). The CDR3 has 14 amino acids. Germline V CDR1 and CDR2: MNHNS, SASEGT. V was cut by 1 base and J by 4 bases, with 9 bases left in between. The DNA read from the CDR3 is TGTGCCAGCAGTGAAGGGGGGGGCGCAGATACG. Protein product: CASSEGGGADT. The CDR3 in full is CASSEGGGADTQYF.

As to this clone: The sequenced fragment ends 3 residues before the CDR3 boundary, so the rest is inferred from the germline J gene. The chain employs TRBV7-3 and TRBJ2-2; the match to TRBD1 covers 7 bases. Trimming took 5 bases from V and 4 from J; bases not matched to a gene: 13. There are 17 residues in the CDR3. The germline V gene has CDR1 SGHTA and CDR2 FQGTGA. Partial CDR3 DNA: TGTGCCAGCAGCCCTAGGGGGCAGGGCGCCCTCACCGGGGAG. Translation: CASSPRGQGALTGE. The full CDR3 is CASSPRGQGALTGELFF.

Regarding this clone: The read ends 3 residues shy of where the CDR3 ends; the end is completed using the germline J gene. This chain joins TRBV19 and TRBJ2-7, with D possibly being TRBD1 (6 bases). This CDR3 region has 15 residues. V lost 5 bases to trimming and J lost 1 base, with 15 bases between them. Germline CDR1 LNHDA, CDR2 SQIVND (reference sequence). Incomplete CDR3 DNA: TGTGCCAGTAGTTTGGGACATCTAATTTCCTACGAG. It is translated as CASSLGHLISYE. The full CDR3 is CASSLGHLISYEQYF.

With regard to this clone: The CDR3 is cut off 3 residues early in the read; its end comes from the germline J gene. V is TRBV7-8 and J is TRBJ1-2; possible D gene TRBD1, 5 bases. The length of the CDR3 is 16 residues. The germline gives CDR1 SGHVS, CDR2 FQNEAQ. CDR3: CASSLAPSFTKGGYTF. CDR3 DNA, as far as it was read: TGTGCCAGCAGCTTAGCTCCCTCGTTTACGAAGGGGGGC.

On this clone: The CDR3 end falls 3 residues outside the read, so it is completed with the germline J gene. The J gene is TRBJ1-1, the V gene TRBV30; 11 bases match TRBD1. After removal of 3 bases from V and 6 bases from J, the junction contained 3 bases not matched to a gene. This CDR3 region has 13 residues. Germline assignment: CDR1 GTSNPN and CDR2 SVGIG (reference sequence). The part of the CDR3 DNA that was read is TGTGCCTGGAGGGGGACAGGGGGATCTGAA. Its protein is CAWRGTGGSE. In full, the CDR3 is CAWRGTGGSEAFF.

This clone has more than one count but fewer than ten. Read sequence stops 3 residues before the CDR3 end, and the germline J gene provides the missing end. This rearrangement joins TRBV2 to TRBJ2-5, with D perhaps matching TRBD2 (6 bases). CDR3 length equals 14 residues. With 6 bases removed from V and 1 base from J, the gap between germline ends came to 12 bases. Germline V gene data show CDR1 as SNHLY and CDR2 as FYNNEI. The CDR3 is CASRGGKGQETQYF. CDR3 DNA (partial): TGTGCCAGCAGGGGGGGTAAGGGCCAAGAGACC.

This clone has a handful of counts. Read data end 3 residues before the CDR3 end; the end is taken from the germline J gene. The J gene is TRBJ2-7, the V gene TRBV7-9; 9 nucleotides line up with TRBD1. CDR1 is SEHNR, CDR2 FQNEAQ, per germline (reference sequence). CDR3 length: 13 amino acids. Trimming took 11 bases from V and 0 from J; bases not matched to a gene: 5. The CDR3 sequence: CAGGQGHSYEQYF. The covered CDR3 bases are TGTGCCGGAGGACAGGGGCACTCCTACGAG.

Of note for this clone: Read sequence stops 3 residues before the CDR3 end, and the germline J gene provides the missing end. The J gene is TRBJ2-7, the V gene TRBV20-1; D possibly corresponds to TRBD2 (6 bases). V lost 6 bases and J 0 bases, leaving 18 bases between the germline ends. CDR1 and CDR2 (germline): DFQATT, SNEGSKA (reference sequence). The CDR3 loop spans 15 amino acids. CDR3 residues: CSAGGVAELSYEQYF. Partial CDR3 DNA: TGCAGTGCCGGGGGAGTTGCAGAGCTCTCCTACGAG.

This clone has more than one count but fewer than ten. The CDR3 is cut off 3 residues early in the read; its end comes from the germline J gene. The chain joins TRBV6-2 or TRBV6-3 to TRBJ2-3; 8 bases align to TRBD2. With 5 bases clipped from V and 6 bases from J, the junction kept 7 bases outside the gene matches. The germline V gene has CDR1 MNHEY and CDR2 SVGEGT. The CDR3 sequence is 14 residues long. The CDR3 region is CASSQREKVDTQYF. The DNA read from the CDR3 is TGTGCCAGCAGTCAGCGGGAGAAGGTGGATACG.

Concerning this clone itself: The CDR3 is cut off 3 residues early in the read; its end comes from the germline J gene. This chain connects TRBV19 to TRBJ1-5, with D maybe TRBD1 (6 bases). V was cut by 3 bases and J by 4 bases, with 13 bases left in between. The CDR3 has 15 amino acids. Germline CDR1 and CDR2: LNHDA and SQIVND (reference sequence). The DNA read from the CDR3 is TGTGCCAGTAGTATGGCAGGGGCTCTTAATCAGCCC. This encodes CASSMAGALNQP. The whole CDR3 protein reads CASSMAGALNQPQHF.

A note on this clone: The CDR3 is cut off 3 residues early in the read; its end comes from the germline J gene. The rearrangement joins TRBV7-9 to TRBJ1-1; D is possibly TRBD1 (5 bases). The CDR3 is 13 residues long. Germline loops: CDR1 SEHNR, CDR2 FQNEAQ (reference sequence). CDR3 DNA, as far as it was read: TGTGCCAGCAGCTTACGCCCACGGGGGGAA. It specifies CASSLRPRGE. The entire CDR3 reads CASSLRPRGEAFF.

This clone was observed a few times. The read gets to within 3 residues of the CDR3 end, and the germline J gene fills in the rest. The genes are TRBV2 and TRBJ1-1; 7 positions agree with TRBD1. Germline values: CDR1 SNHLY, CDR2 FYNNEI. CDR3 length: 16 residues. V shed 9 bases and J 1 base; nucleotides not matched to a gene: 14. CDR3 protein: CARDKTGQLRNTEAFF. The part of the CDR3 DNA that was read is TGTGCCAGAGATAAGACAGGGCAACTCCGGAACACTGAA.

The DNA read from the CDR3 is TGTGCCTGGAGTCTAGACAGGGCGTATAATTCACCC. This codes for CAWSLDRAYNSP. The entire CDR3 protein is CAWSLDRAYNSPLHF. V usage is TRBV30 and J usage is TRBJ1-6; 7 bases fit TRBD1. The read halts 3 residues ahead of the CDR3 end, with the missing end drawn from the germline J gene. Losses at the gene ends were 2 bases for V and 4 bases for J; bases not matched to a gene: 5. Germline assignment: CDR1 GTSNPN and CDR2 SVGIG (reference sequence). The CDR3 spans 15 residues.

A remark on this clone: Read coverage stops 3 residues before the CDR3 terminus; the germline J gene supplies the remainder. This sequence joins TRBV5-1 and TRBJ2-3; D perhaps matches TRBD1 (6 bases). Germline V gene sequence: CDR1 SGHRS, CDR2 YFSETQ. This CDR3 has 15 amino acids. Trimming took 7 bases from V and 6 from J, leaving 21 bases between them. The sequenced CDR3 bases are TGCGCCAGCGTGCCGGGACAACTAACAGGGGATACG. Translated: CASVPGQLTGDT. The whole CDR3 protein is CASVPGQLTGDTQYF.

For this clone: The read finishes 3 residues shy of the CDR3 end, and the germline J gene is used to complete it. This chain connects TRBV7-9 to TRBJ2-7; perhaps TRBD1 as D (6 bases). CDR3 length equals 14 residues. V was shortened by 5 bases and J by 0 bases, with 11 bases between the two germline ends. Germline CDR1 reads SEHNR; CDR2 reads FQNEAQ (reference sequence). The part of the CDR3 DNA that was read is TGTGCCAGCAGCAGGGAAGGGGGCTCCTACGAG. Translating it yields CASSREGGSYE. The CDR3 as a whole reads CASSREGGSYEQYF. The variable domain in full, with the rest retrieved from reference TRBV7-9 and TRBJ2-7, is DTGVSQNPRHKITKRGQNVTFRCDPISEHNRLYWYRQTLGQGPEFLTYFQNEAQLEKSRLLSDRFSAERPKGSFSTLEIQRTEQGDSAMYLCASSREGGSYEQYFGPGTRLTVT.